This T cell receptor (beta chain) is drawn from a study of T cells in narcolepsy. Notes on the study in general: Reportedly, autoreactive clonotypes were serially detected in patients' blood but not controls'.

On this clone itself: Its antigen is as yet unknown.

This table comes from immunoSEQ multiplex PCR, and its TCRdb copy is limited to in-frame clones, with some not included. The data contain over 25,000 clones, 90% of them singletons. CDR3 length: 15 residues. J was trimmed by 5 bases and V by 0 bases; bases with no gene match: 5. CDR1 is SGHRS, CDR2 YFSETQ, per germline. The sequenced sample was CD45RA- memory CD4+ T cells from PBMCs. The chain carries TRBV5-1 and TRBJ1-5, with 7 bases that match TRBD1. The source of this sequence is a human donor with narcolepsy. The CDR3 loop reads CASSLEGDRDQPQHF. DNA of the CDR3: TGCGCCAGCAGCTTGGAAGGGGACAGAGATCAGCCCCAGCATTTT.